This T cell receptor (beta chain) was documented in a study of T-cell reconstitution after alpha-beta-depleted transplantation in children. Per germline, CDR1 MGHDK and CDR2 SYGVNS. The CDR3 contains 16 residues. The V end was cut by 6 bases, the J end by 2 bases, with 14 bases between. As it was prepared, the TCRbeta library received unique molecular identifiers. TCRdb reanalysed the PCR reads using MiXCR and keeps one entry per CDR3 protein. Of over 200,000 distinct CDR3 sequences listed, 8.5% to 10% are singletons. This clonotype was counted between two and nine times. The chain couples TRBV25-1 to TRBJ1-6, with D possibly matching TRBD1 (6 bases). This receptor was identified in a human donor who donated a stem cell graft to a child with acute lymphoblastic leukemia. The source material was PBMCs from the stem cell graft donor, sampled from the stem cell graft. CDR3 protein: CASRASRGPYNSPLHF. CDR3 in DNA: TGTGCCAGCAGGGCATCCCGGGGGCCCTATAATTCACCCCTCCACTTT.